This TCR beta chain was obtained from a study of T cell responses to AZD1222 COVID-19 vaccine. The study's findings and limits: Nearly half of spike-specific TCRs reportedly target variant regions that are unmutated in the B.1.351 and B.1.1.7 variants. Baseline seropositivity occurred in only a handful of AZD1222 recipients. Among the donors, most were white British and more were female, and clonal diversity was possibly underestimated.

The CDR3 spans 14 residues. CDR1 and CDR2 from the germline V gene are SEHNR and FQNEAQ (reference sequence). The V and J ends lost 6 bases and 0 bases respectively, with 11 bases between them. Second-dose groups at about 4 or about 12 weeks were pooled. About this clone itself: Its antigen is undetermined.

Sequencing was performed with immunoSEQ multiplex PCR; in TCRdb, only in-frame clones are kept and a portion is missing. The sample records about 160,000 clones, 91% being singletons. J is TRBJ2-5 and V is TRBV7-9; D is undetermined. The specimen comprised peripheral blood, sampled 28 days after the second AZD1222 dose. The clonotype was recovered from an adult who received the AZD1222 COVID-19 vaccine. CDR3 amino acids: CASRRTDNQETQYF. DNA for the CDR3: TGTGCCAGCAGACGTACTGACAACCAAGAGACCCAGTACTTC.